This passage covers 7 T cell receptor beta chains from one sample sequenced in a study of post-analysis software for immune sequencing data. These receptors are not linked to any known antigen. Study-wide results and limits: The study found TRBV5-6, TRBV5-1 and TRBV20-1 among five TRBV segments more frequent in patients than controls.

Researchers reported that TCR beta cDNA libraries carried unique molecular identifiers. TCRdb ran MiXCR on the PCR reads and lists one entry per CDR3 protein. The table includes about 680,000 distinct CDR3 sequences, more than 50% detected once. Sequenced material: blood. The receptors were gathered from a girl aged 2 to 9 with multiple sclerosis.

This chain links TRBV20-1 with TRBJ2-1; D may be TRBD2 (6 bases). The germline V and J ends were trimmed by 2 bases and 4 bases, with 12 bases remaining between them. The CDR3 sequence is 14 residues long. The V gene's germline CDR1 is DFQATT and CDR2 SNEGSKA (reference sequence). Here the CDR3 DNA reads TGCAGTGCTAGACCCCAGCGGGCTTACAATGAGCAGTTCTTC. It translates to CSARPQRAYNEQFF.

The chain has TRBV7-9 and TRBJ2-5; D gene unclear. Germline V gene sequence: CDR1 SEHNR, CDR2 FQNEAQ (reference sequence). V lost 5 bases and J 11 bases, leaving 33 bases between the germline ends. The CDR3 has 18 amino acids. The CDR3 nucleotides are TGTGCCAGCAGCCCCGCCCCGTCCTACTCAACCCACTACAATGAGCAGTACTTC. The encoded protein is CASSPAPSYSTHYNEQYF.

This clonotype occurred a few times. The CDR3 sequence: CASSLEGGDSNEQFF. The CDR3 bases are TGTGCCAGCAGCTTAGAAGGGGGGGATAGCAATGAGCAGTTCTTC. The chain uses TRBV7-9 and TRBJ2-1; D perhaps matches TRBD2 (7 bases). This CDR3 region has 15 residues. Per germline, CDR1 SEHNR and CDR2 FQNEAQ (reference sequence). Trimming pared 1 base from V and 6 bases from J, leaving 13 bases between.

In its sample, this clonotype was seen once. The chain is built from TRBV20-1 and TRBJ2-7; D remains unclear. V lost 5 bases, J lost 2 bases, and 22 bases lay in between. CDR3 length equals 16 residues. Germline assignment: CDR1 DFQATT and CDR2 SNEGSKA (reference sequence). CDR3 sequence: CSAPTAKGGTPYEQYF. In nucleotides, the CDR3 is TGCAGTGCTCCCACTGCCAAAGGCGGAACCCCCTACGAGCAGTACTTC.

This chain joins TRBV6-1 and TRBJ2-1; a possible D gene is TRBD2 (6 bases). Trimming shortened V by 0 bases and J by 10 bases, and 25 bases separated the two germline ends. Germline V gene sequence: CDR1 MNHNS, CDR2 SASEGT. This CDR3 region has 18 residues. The CDR3 here is CASSEALVTLTGSTEQFF. CDR3 DNA: TGTGCCAGCAGTGAAGCGTTAGTGACCCTCACCGGGAGCACCGAGCAGTTCTTC.

This rearrangement joins TRBV7-2 to TRBJ2-5; weak D call: TRBD1 (6 bases). Germline V gene lookup returns CDR1 SGHTA and CDR2 FQGNSA. The CDR3 contains 16 residues. With 3 bases removed from V and 4 bases from J, the gap between germline ends came to 18 bases. The CDR3 bases are TGTGCCAGCAGCTTGGCAGGGGACATTCATGGAGAGACCCAGTACTTC. Protein product: CASSLAGDIHGETQYF.

V and J are TRBV28 and TRBJ2-4; D possibly corresponds to TRBD2 (5 bases). From germline, CDR1 is MDHEN and CDR2 SYDVKM. CDR3 size: 17 residues. V was pared by 4 bases and J by 3 bases, with 19 bases between. The DNA of the CDR3 is TGTGCCAGCAGTTCCGACCCCTCTCCACGGGGCAAAAACATTCAGTACTTC. Protein product: CASSSDPSPRGKNIQYF.